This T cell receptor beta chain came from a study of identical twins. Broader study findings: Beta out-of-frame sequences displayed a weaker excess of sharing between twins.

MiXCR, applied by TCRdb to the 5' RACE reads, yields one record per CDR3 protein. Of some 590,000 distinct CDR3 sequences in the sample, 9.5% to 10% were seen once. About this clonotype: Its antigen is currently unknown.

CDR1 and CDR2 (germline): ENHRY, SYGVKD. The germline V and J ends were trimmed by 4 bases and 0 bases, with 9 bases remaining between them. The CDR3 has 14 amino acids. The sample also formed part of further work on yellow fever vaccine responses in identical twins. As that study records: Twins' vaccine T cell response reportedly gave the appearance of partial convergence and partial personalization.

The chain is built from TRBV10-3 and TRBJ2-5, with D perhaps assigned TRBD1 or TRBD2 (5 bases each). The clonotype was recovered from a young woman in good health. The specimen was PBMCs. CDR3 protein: CAISVWGNQETQYF. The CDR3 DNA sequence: TGTGCCATCAGTGTCTGGGGGAACCAAGAGACCCAGTACTTC.